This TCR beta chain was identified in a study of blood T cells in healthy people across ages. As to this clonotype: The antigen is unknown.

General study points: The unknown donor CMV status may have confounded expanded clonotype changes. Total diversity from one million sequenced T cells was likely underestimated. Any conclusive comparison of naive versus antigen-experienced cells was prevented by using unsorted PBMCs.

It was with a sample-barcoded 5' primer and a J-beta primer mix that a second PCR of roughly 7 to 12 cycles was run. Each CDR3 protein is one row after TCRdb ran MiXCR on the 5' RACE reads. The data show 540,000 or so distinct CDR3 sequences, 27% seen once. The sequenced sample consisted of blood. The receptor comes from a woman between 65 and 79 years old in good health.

CDR3 nucleotide sequence: TGCGCCAGCAGCCGGGACCCCCGGAACACTGAAGCTTTCTTT. Translating gives CASSRDPRNTEAFF. V gene TRBV5-1 combines with J gene TRBJ1-1, with D perhaps matching TRBD1 (5 bases). V shed 4 bases and J shed 1 base, with 11 bases lying between them. Germline V CDR1 and CDR2: SGHRS, YFSETQ. This CDR3 spans 14 amino acids.